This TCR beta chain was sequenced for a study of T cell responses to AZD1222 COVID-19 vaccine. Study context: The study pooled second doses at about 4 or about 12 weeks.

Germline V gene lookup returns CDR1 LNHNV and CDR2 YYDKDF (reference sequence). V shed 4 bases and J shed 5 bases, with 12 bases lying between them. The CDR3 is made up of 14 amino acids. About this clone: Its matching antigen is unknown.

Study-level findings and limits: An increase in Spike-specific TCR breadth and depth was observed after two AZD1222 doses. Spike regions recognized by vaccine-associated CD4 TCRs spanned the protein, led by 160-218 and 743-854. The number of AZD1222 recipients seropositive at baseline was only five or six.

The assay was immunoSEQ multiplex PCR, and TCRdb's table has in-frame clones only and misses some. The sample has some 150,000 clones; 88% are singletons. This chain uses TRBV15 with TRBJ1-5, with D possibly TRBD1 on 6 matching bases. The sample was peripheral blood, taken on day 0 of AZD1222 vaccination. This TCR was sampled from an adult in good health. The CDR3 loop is CATSKSRTDQPQHF. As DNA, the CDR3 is TGTGCCACCAGCAAATCTAGGACAGATCAGCCCCAGCATTTT.